This passage covers 27 T cell receptor beta chains from one sample sequenced in a study of blood T cell repertoires in COVID-19. The table came from immunoSEQ multiplex PCR; TCRdb's copy has only in-frame clones and leaves some out. The sample contains 60,000 or so clones, 75% to 95% of which appear only once. Sequencing was done on a sample of peripheral blood. These receptors were collected from a human donor with active COVID-19. The donor label of this sample is uncertain.

The chain recombines TRBV2 with TRBJ2-1; 15 bases fit TRBD2. The CDR3 covers 19 residues. J lost 1 base, V lost 5 bases, and 9 bases had no gene match. CDR1 SNHLY and CDR2 FYNNEI come from the germline V gene. CDR3 loop: CASSPYGLAGGMSYNEQFF. In DNA, the CDR3 is TGTGCCAGCAGTCCGTACGGACTAGCGGGAGGGATGTCCTACAATGAGCAGTTCTTC.

This clone was seen a single time. This sequence joins TRBV27 and TRBJ1-1, with TRBD1 matching 7 bases. V shed 4 bases, J shed 1 base, and the junction held 6 bases outside the gene matches. This CDR3 region has 15 residues. The germline CDR1 and CDR2 sequences are MNHEY and SMNVEV (reference sequence). Written as DNA, the CDR3 is TGTGCCAGCAGTTCAAGACAGGGAACGAACACTGAAGCTTTCTTT. This translates into CASSSRQGTNTEAFF.

This clone was seen only once. The same CDR3 arises from other DNA sequences in this sample as well. V gene TRBV3-1 (or the pseudogene TRBV3-2) combines with J gene TRBJ1-1; no reliable D call. The germline V gene has CDR1 LGHDT and CDR2 YNNKEL (reference sequence). The CDR3 length is 16 residues. V lost 1 base and J lost 1, with 13 bases in between. This CDR3 is CASSQVRRAPNTEAFF. CDR3 nucleotides: TGTGCCAGCAGCCAAGTACGGCGGGCCCCGAACACTGAAGCTTTCTTT.

The chain uses TRBV7-2 and TRBJ1-3; 9 bases map to TRBD1. There are 17 residues in the CDR3. Germline V gives CDR1 SGHTA, CDR2 FQGNSA. J lost 2 bases, V lost 0 bases, and 5 bases had no gene match. The CDR3 sequence is CASSLAQTGGTGNTIYF. The CDR3 bases are TGTGCCAGCAGCTTAGCGCAGACAGGGGGTACTGGAAACACCATATATTTT. The full variable domain, with the rest looked up from reference TRBV7-2 and TRBJ1-3, is GAGVSQSPSNKVTEKGKDVELRCDPISGHTALYWYRQSLGQGLEFLIYFQGNSAPDKSGLPSDRFSAERTGGSVSTLTIQRTQQEDSAVYLCASSLAQTGGTGNTIYFGEGSWLTVV.

This rearrangement joins TRBV29-1 to TRBJ2-2; TRBD1 agrees at 8 bases. V dropped 6 bases and J dropped 5; count of bases not matched to a gene: 11. The CDR3 has 15 residues. CDR1 is SQVTM and CDR2 is ANQGSEA in the germline V gene. As DNA, the CDR3 is TGCAGCGTGGACCTGGCAGGGGGCGAAACCGGGGAGCTGTTTTTT. Protein product: CSVDLAGGETGELFF.

This clone appeared a single time. The chain recombines TRBV27 with TRBJ2-7; D unclear. The germline V gene has CDR1 MNHEY and CDR2 SMNVEV (reference sequence). The CDR3 length is 14 residues. V shed 7 bases and J shed 0 bases, with 13 bases lying between them. CDR3 protein: CASNPGVSSYEQYF. CDR3 sequence (DNA): TGTGCCAGCAATCCAGGTGTTAGCTCCTACGAGCAGTACTTC.

V usage is TRBV7-6 and J usage is TRBJ2-7, with TRBD1 matching over 8 bases. CDR3 length: 14 amino acids. Germline V gene lookup returns CDR1 SGHVS and CDR2 FNYEAQ. The ends lost 5 bases at V and 3 bases at J; junction bases unmatched: 6. In nucleotides, the CDR3 is TGTGCCAGCAGCAGCTGGGACAGGAACTACGAGCAGTACTTC. It encodes CASSSWDRNYEQYF.

V is TRBV7-6 and J is TRBJ1-5; D is unresolved. CDR1 SGHVS and CDR2 FNYEAQ come from the germline V gene. The CDR3 totals 15 residues. The V gene lost 5 bases and the J gene lost 0 bases, with 11 bases spanning the gap. The CDR3 DNA is TGTGCCAGCAGCGCCTCGGGGTATAGCAATCAGCCCCAGCATTTT. Protein: CASSASGYSNQPQHF.

The V gene is TRBV6-5, the J gene TRBJ2-7; 11 bases fit TRBD2. The CDR3 spans 13 residues. V gave up 9 bases and J gave up 3 bases; unmatched junction bases: 4. Germline CDR1 and CDR2: MNHEY and SVGAGI. DNA of the CDR3: TGTGCCAGTTCCGGGACTAGCGGCTACGAGCAGTACTTC. Translating gives CASSGTSGYEQYF.

This chain links TRBV5-1 with TRBJ1-6; a possible D gene is TRBD1 (6 bases). Trimming removed 0 bases from V and 2 bases from J, with 12 bases in between. The CDR3 length is 17 residues. The V gene's germline CDR1 is SGHRS and CDR2 YFSETQ. The CDR3 sequence is CASSLGPRDTYNSPLHF. For the CDR3, the DNA is TGCGCCAGCAGCTTGGGCCCCCGGGACACCTATAATTCACCCCTCCACTTT.

This clone came up once. The rearrangement joins TRBV28 to TRBJ2-7, with D perhaps TRBD2 (5 bases). CDR3 length: 13 amino acids. CDR1 is MDHEN, CDR2 SYDVKM, per germline. V shed 6 bases and J shed 3 bases, with 12 bases lying between them. CDR3 protein: CASSFGRDYEQYF. The DNA for the CDR3 is TGTGCCAGCAGCTTCGGACGGGACTACGAGCAGTACTTC. Variable domain in full (rest from reference TRBV28 and TRBJ2-7): DVKVTQSSRYLVKRTGEKVFLECVQDMDHENMFWYRQDPGLGLRLIYFSYDVKMKEKGDIPEGYSVSREKKERFSLILESASTNQTSMYLCASSFGRDYEQYFGPGTRLTVT.

The chain links TRBV9 to TRBJ2-2; 10 bases line up with TRBD2. V was pared by 1 base and J by 7 bases, with 13 bases of the junction left unmatched. This CDR3 has 18 amino acids. Germline V gene data show CDR1 as SGDLS and CDR2 as YYNGEE. As DNA, the CDR3 is TGTGCCAGCAGCGTACCCGATCCAGCGGGGGGGCCGGTCGGGGAGCTGTTTTTT. It yields the protein CASSVPDPAGGPVGELFF.

The chain links TRBV7-9 to TRBJ2-7, with TRBD1 as a possible D gene (6 bases). The V end was cut by 4 bases, the J end by 4 bases, with 11 bases between. This CDR3 is built from 13 residues. CDR1 SEHNR and CDR2 FQNEAQ come from the germline V gene (reference sequence). As DNA, the CDR3 is TGTGCCAGCAGCTCGACAGGAGATTACGAGCAGTACGTC. Protein: CASSSTGDYEQYV.

The V call is TRBV5-1, the J call TRBJ2-7, with a tentative D call TRBD1 (6 bases). This CDR3 spans 16 amino acids. V was cut by 3 bases and J by 3 bases, with 19 bases left in between. Germline CDR1 SGHRS, CDR2 YFSETQ. The CDR3 here is CASSSQTGIRVYEQYF. CDR3 DNA: TGCGCCAGCAGCTCCCAAACAGGGATCCGAGTCTACGAGCAGTACTTC.

The rearrangement uses TRBV25-1 and TRBJ1-1; D is unclear. Germline CDR1 MGHDK, CDR2 SYGVNS. The CDR3 is 15 residues long. Deletions cut 2 bases from V and 6 bases from J, with 16 bases between. Here the CDR3 reads CASSEVGRERPEAFF. CDR3 nucleotide sequence: TGTGCCAGCAGTGAAGTTGGTAGGGAGAGGCCTGAAGCTTTCTTT.

This chain links TRBV19 with TRBJ2-7; D perhaps matches TRBD2 (6 bases). CDR1 is LNHDA and CDR2 is SQIVND in the germline V gene (reference sequence). The germline V and J ends were trimmed by 0 bases and 3 bases, with 15 bases remaining between them. This CDR3 is built from 16 residues. The CDR3 DNA reads as TGTGCCAGTAGTATAGACGGAGGGCCCCAGCGCTACGAGCAGTACTTC. It is translated as CASSIDGGPQRYEQYF. Variable domain in full (rest from reference TRBV19 and TRBJ2-7): DGGITQSPKYLFRKEGQNVTLSCEQNLNHDAMYWYRQDPGQGLRLIYYSQIVNDFQKGDIAEGYSVSREKKESFPLTVTSAQKNPTAFYLCASSIDGGPQRYEQYFGPGTRLTVT.

The chain combines TRBV7-9 with TRBJ1-2; unclear D gene. The CDR3 is made up of 15 amino acids. Germline CDR1 is SEHNR and CDR2 is FQNEAQ (reference sequence). V shed 7 bases and J shed 4 bases, with 19 bases lying between them. CDR3 region: CASTSLADGIYGYTF. DNA of the CDR3: TGTGCCAGCACTTCGCTCGCGGACGGGATCTATGGCTACACCTTC.

This clone appeared a single time. The V gene is TRBV29-1, the J gene TRBJ2-1; no definite D call. CDR1 is SQVTM and CDR2 is ANQGSEA in the germline V gene. This CDR3 has 11 residues. Trimming shortened V by 7 bases and J by 5 bases, and 9 bases separated the two germline ends. The CDR3 here is CSADDNNEQFF. In nucleotides, the CDR3 is TGCAGCGCCGATGACAACAATGAGCAGTTCTTC.

The chain uses TRBV2 and TRBJ2-5; tentatively, D is TRBD2 (6 bases). The CDR3 runs to 15 residues. Between the trimmed V and J ends, which lost 7 bases and 1 base, there was a span of 16 bases. From germline, CDR1 is SNHLY and CDR2 FYNNEI. In nucleotides, the CDR3 is TGTGCCAGCACCCCACGACTAGGGGTCCAAGAGACCCAGTACTTC. Residues: CASTPRLGVQETQYF.

The chain carries TRBV6-2 or TRBV6-3 and TRBJ1-1; possible D gene TRBD1, 5 bases. V lost 1 base and J lost 1, with 16 bases in between. The CDR3 consists of 17 residues. Germline CDR1 reads MNHEY; CDR2 reads SVGEGT. In DNA form, the CDR3 reads TGTGCCAGCAGTTACTGGGGCCCGGCCAGCTGGAACACTGAAGCTTTCTTT. Its translation is CASSYWGPASWNTEAFF.

The chain employs TRBV5-1 and TRBJ2-2, with D possibly TRBD2 on 5 matching bases. V lost 1 base, J lost 5 bases, and 9 bases lay in between. This CDR3 is built from 14 residues. The germline CDR1 and CDR2 sequences are SGHRS and YFSETQ. The CDR3 spells CASSLQRDTGELFF. CDR3 sequence (DNA): TGCGCCAGCAGCTTGCAACGGGATACCGGGGAGCTGTTTTTT.

The rearrangement links TRBV5-5 to TRBJ1-6; no clear D gene. Trimming took 3 bases from V and 6 from J, leaving 10 bases between them. From germline, CDR1 is SGHKS and CDR2 YYEKEE (reference sequence). There are 14 residues in the CDR3. The chain's CDR3 is CASSSSPGNSPLHF. The CDR3 bases are TGTGCCAGCAGCTCCTCCCCGGGTAATTCACCCCTCCACTTT. Using reference TRBV5-5 and TRBJ1-6 for the parts outside the CDR3, the full variable domain is DAGVTQSPTHLIKTRGQQVTLRCSPISGHKSVSWYQQVLGQGPQFIFQYYEKEERGRGNFPDRFSARQFPNYSSELNVNALLLGDSALYLCASSSSPGNSPLHFGNGTRLTVT.

The chain carries TRBV2 and TRBJ2-1; D not resolved. The germline CDR1 and CDR2 sequences are SNHLY and FYNNEI. V was trimmed by 7 bases and J by 9 bases, leaving 7 bases between them. The CDR3 consists of 10 residues. DNA for the CDR3: TGTGCCAGCAACTCACCTGAGCAGTTCTTC. This encodes CASNSPEQFF.

This chain links TRBV28 with TRBJ2-7; the match to TRBD1 covers 7 bases. CDR3 size: 14 residues. Trimming cost V 7 bases and J 4 bases; bases outside gene matches: 10. From germline, CDR1 is MDHEN and CDR2 SYDVKM. CDR3: CASTSTGQSYEQYF. The CDR3 nucleotides are TGTGCCAGCACCTCCACGGGACAGAGTTACGAGCAGTACTTC.

The chain has TRBV9 and TRBJ2-5; 12 bases fit TRBD2. Germline assignment: CDR1 SGDLS and CDR2 YYNGEE. CDR3 length: 17 amino acids. Unmatched junction bases numbered 7, after V lost 0 bases and J lost 4 bases. The CDR3 sequence is CASSVELAGGPGETQYF. The CDR3 nucleotides read TGTGCCAGCAGCGTAGAACTAGCGGGGGGCCCGGGAGAGACCCAGTACTTC.

J is TRBJ2-3 and V is TRBV7-3; D is unclear. Germline CDR1 SGHTA, CDR2 FQGTGA. Trimming pared 5 bases from V and 0 bases from J, leaving 12 bases between. This CDR3 contains 15 residues. The CDR3: CASSPLIASTDTQYF. The CDR3 DNA reads as TGTGCCAGCAGCCCCCTCATAGCTAGCACAGATACGCAGTATTTT.

The rearrangement uses TRBV4-3 and TRBJ2-7; D is uncertain. Germline lookup yields CDR1 LGHNA and CDR2 YSLEER. The CDR3 is made up of 15 amino acids. V was pared by 0 bases and J by 3 bases, with 12 bases between. The CDR3 nucleotides read TGCGCCAGCAGCCAAGATCTGGGCATCAACTACGAGCAGTACGTC. Translating gives CASSQDLGINYEQYV.